The next 18 T cell receptor beta chains were all read from a single sample in a study of patients and donors after allogeneic stem cell transplantation. From the RT-PCR reads, TCRdb called clonotypes with MiXCR, one entry per CDR3 protein. The sample yields about 200,000 distinct CDR3 sequences, roughly 40% seen once. The sequenced material came from blood, either unsorted or a sorted T cell fraction (not recorded which). The receptors were gathered from a human donor who was either an allogeneic HSCT recipient or a stem cell or donor lymphocyte infusion donor (not recorded which). It is not recorded whose cells these are; they may come from a transplant donor.

This clonotype was counted between two and nine times. J is TRBJ1-3 and V is TRBV7-9, with D possibly matching TRBD1 (5 bases). Trimming stripped 4 bases from V and 4 bases from J, with 14 bases between. This CDR3 contains 15 residues. CDR1 is SEHNR and CDR2 is FQNEAQ in the germline V gene (reference sequence). As DNA, the CDR3 is TGTGCCAGCAGCTCCTCCAGGGTGGGAGGAAACACCATATATTTT. Protein: CASSSSRVGGNTIYF. Complete variable domain (other parts from reference TRBV7-9 and TRBJ1-3): DTGVSQNPRHKITKRGQNVTFRCDPISEHNRLYWYRQTLGQGPEFLTYFQNEAQLEKSRLLSDRFSAERPKGSFSTLEIQRTEQGDSAMYLCASSSSRVGGNTIYFGEGSWLTVV.

This clonotype was detected only a few times. This sequence joins TRBV27 and TRBJ1-4; a possible D gene is TRBD1 (5 bases). Germline CDR1 and CDR2: MNHEY and SMNVEV (reference sequence). The CDR3 has 14 amino acids. Trimming took 4 bases from V and 8 from J, leaving 14 bases between them. CDR3 sequence: CASSSGLLLEKLFF. In DNA form, the CDR3 reads TGTGCCAGCAGTTCAGGGCTACTGCTGGAAAAACTGTTTTTT.

This sequence joins TRBV12-3 or TRBV12-4 and TRBJ1-5; D gene unclear. Between the trimmed V and J ends, which lost 0 bases and 5 bases, there was a span of 2 bases. This CDR3 comprises 12 residues. The CDR3 nucleotides are TGTGCCAGCAGTTTAGCTTATCAGCCCCAGCATTTT. Protein product: CASSLAYQPQHF.

The gene calls are TRBV24-1 and TRBJ2-1; the match to TRBD2 covers 8 bases. The CDR3 is made up of 14 amino acids. Germline CDR1 reads KGHDR; CDR2 reads SFDVKD. V lost 3 bases to trimming and J lost 7 bases; unmatched junction nucleotides: 4. The CDR3 loop is CATSDGTRLNEQFF. The CDR3 DNA is TGTGCCACCAGTGATGGGACTAGGCTTAATGAGCAGTTCTTC.

CDR3 in DNA: TGTGCCAGCTTCCTTAGCGGGAGGGCGTTAGAGACCCAGTACTTC. This encodes CASFLSGRALETQYF. This chain joins TRBV12-3 or TRBV12-4 and TRBJ2-5, with 11 positions matching TRBD2. J was trimmed by 4 bases and V by 8 bases; bases with no gene match: 9. The CDR3 runs to 15 residues.

This clonotype was observed a handful of times. The chain is built from TRBV7-8 and TRBJ2-3; 10 positions agree with TRBD2. The CDR3 runs to 16 residues. Germline V gene sequence: CDR1 SGHVS, CDR2 FQNEAQ. J was trimmed by 2 bases and V by 6 bases; bases with no gene match: 8. The CDR3 DNA reads TGTGCCAGCAGTCACGCCGGGACTAGCGCCACAGATACGCAGTATTTT. Protein product: CASSHAGTSATDTQYF.

In its sample, this clonotype was seen a few times. This chain links TRBV5-6 with TRBJ1-1; a weak D match, TRBD1 (6 bases). Germline CDR1 reads SGHDT; CDR2 reads YYEEEE. Trimming left V 3 bases short and J 4 bases short, with 10 bases between. The CDR3 runs to 13 residues. The CDR3 DNA follows: TGTGCCAGCAGCTACAGGGAAGTCACTGAAGCTTTCTTT. As protein: CASSYREVTEAFF.

V gene TRBV2 combines with J gene TRBJ2-7, with TRBD1 matching 8 bases. This CDR3 contains 14 residues. CDR1 and CDR2 (germline): SNHLY, FYNNEI. J gave up 5 bases and V 2 bases, and 5 bases lay outside the gene matches. CDR3 sequence (DNA): TGTGCCAGCAGTGAACAGGGGGCGCGAGACGAGCAGTACTTC. Translated: CASSEQGARDEQYF.

The chain is built from TRBV20-1 and TRBJ2-7; D is possibly TRBD2 (6 bases). Trimming stripped 5 bases from V and 0 bases from J, with 14 bases between. Looked up from germline, CDR1 is DFQATT and CDR2 is SNEGSKA (reference sequence). The CDR3 has 14 residues. CDR3 DNA: TGCAGTGCTGACCCCGTCGGGAGCTCCTACGAGCAGTACTTC. Amino acids: CSADPVGSSYEQYF.

This chain uses TRBV28 with TRBJ2-5, with TRBD1 as a possible D gene (6 bases). The CDR3 runs to 14 residues. The V gene lost 3 bases and the J gene lost 5 bases, with 13 bases spanning the gap. Germline V gives CDR1 MDHEN, CDR2 SYDVKM. This CDR3 is CASSFTGRTETQYF. As DNA, the CDR3 is TGTGCCAGCAGTTTTACAGGGAGAACGGAGACCCAGTACTTC.

In this sample, this clonotype turned up a few times. The chain links TRBV29-1 to TRBJ1-5, with TRBD1 matching 10 bases. The CDR3 runs 15 residues. V was pared by 4 bases and J by 5 bases, with 8 bases of the junction left unmatched. CDR1 and CDR2 from the germline V gene are SQVTM and ANQGSEA. The DNA for the CDR3 is TGCAGCGTTGTTGCCGGGACAGGGGTGGATCAGCCCCAGCATTTT. Translated: CSVVAGTGVDQPQHF.

This clonotype was counted many times. The chain employs TRBV29-1 and TRBJ1-1; D is undetermined. Germline CDR1 and CDR2: SQVTM and ANQGSEA. The CDR3 extends over 13 amino acids. Trimming took 1 base from V and 0 from J, leaving 6 bases between them. For the CDR3, the DNA is TGCAGCGTTGAAGCGGCCATGAACACTGAAGCTTTCTTT. The encoded protein is CSVEAAMNTEAFF.

Comments on this clonotype: The junction departs from the called germline gene at one end, perhaps through a read error. The J gene is TRBJ2-2, the V gene TRBV12-3 or TRBV12-4; D is perhaps TRBD2 (6 bases). This CDR3 comprises 14 residues. CDR3 coding DNA: TGTGCCAGCCGTTTGGGGGGAGCGACCGGGGAGCTGTTTTTT. This codes for CASRLGGATGELFF.

The chain has TRBV9 and TRBJ1-2; possible D gene TRBD1, 5 bases. This CDR3 region has 13 residues. CDR1 and CDR2 (germline): SGDLS, YYNGEE. Deletions cut 5 bases from V and 7 bases from J, with 15 bases between. CDR3 region: CASRKEAGSGYTF. As DNA, the CDR3 is TGTGCCAGCAGAAAAGAAGCAGGGAGTGGCTACACCTTC.

V is TRBV12-3 or TRBV12-4 and J is TRBJ2-3; D not certain. V lost 4 bases and J lost 6, with 11 bases in between. CDR3 length: 13 residues. CDR3 region: CASSSGRRDTQYF. The CDR3 DNA follows: TGTGCCAGCAGTTCCGGACGAAGGGATACGCAGTATTTT.

This clonotype has a handful of counts. The chain uses TRBV5-1 and TRBJ2-1; perhaps TRBD1 as D (6 bases). The CDR3 spans 16 residues. In germline, CDR1 is SGHRS, CDR2 YFSETQ. V was trimmed by 2 bases and J by 7 bases, leaving 19 bases between them. The CDR3 is CASSFSPGAEGNEQFF. Written as DNA, the CDR3 is TGCGCCAGCAGCTTCAGCCCAGGGGCCGAGGGAAATGAGCAGTTCTTC.

The rearrangement joins TRBV12-3 or TRBV12-4 to TRBJ2-5; 9 bases map to TRBD2. CDR3 length: 17 residues. Germline trimming cut 5 bases from V and 1 base from J; bases unmatched to any gene: 11. The CDR3 DNA reads as TGTGCCAGCAGTCCGCCGACTAGCGGAGAACCCCAAGAGACCCAGTACTTC. It yields the protein CASSPPTSGEPQETQYF.

This clonotype appeared a few times. This chain connects TRBV7-3 to TRBJ2-1; 8 bases map to TRBD2. The germline V gene encodes CDR1 SGHTA and CDR2 FQGTGA. The CDR3 is 16 residues long. Unmatched junction bases numbered 6, after V lost 5 bases and J lost 0 bases. This chain's CDR3 is CASSPLAGFSYNEQFF. The CDR3 coding sequence is TGTGCCAGCAGCCCGTTAGCGGGATTCTCCTACAATGAGCAGTTCTTC.